The clone carrying this TCR beta chain has a handful of counts. Antigen unknown. This sample was taken from a study of type 1 regulatory T cells. Turning to the study itself: An in vitro protocol generated T-allo10, a Tr1-enriched, alloantigen-specific CD4 T cell product.

V lost 4 bases and J lost 0, with 11 bases in between. The CDR3 loop spans 15 amino acids. The V gene's germline CDR1 is MNHEY and CDR2 SMNVEV (reference sequence). The study, taken as a whole, reports: Compared with non-type 1 regulatory T cells, type 1 regulatory T cells showed a more restricted TCR repertoire.

TCRdb reprocessed the reads with MiXCR, giving one entry per CDR3 protein. This repertoire shows under 85,000 distinct CDR3 sequences, 49% found once; its top ten account for about 2%. The clonotype comes from a human donor in good health. The sample was cultured non-Tr1 T cells, either the whole culture or a sorted T cell fraction (not recorded which). The chain has TRBV27 and TRBJ2-3, with D uncertain. CDR3 sequence: CASSSGRRSTDTQYF. In DNA, the CDR3 is TGTGCCAGCAGTTCCGGGCGAAGGAGCACAGATACGCAGTATTTT.